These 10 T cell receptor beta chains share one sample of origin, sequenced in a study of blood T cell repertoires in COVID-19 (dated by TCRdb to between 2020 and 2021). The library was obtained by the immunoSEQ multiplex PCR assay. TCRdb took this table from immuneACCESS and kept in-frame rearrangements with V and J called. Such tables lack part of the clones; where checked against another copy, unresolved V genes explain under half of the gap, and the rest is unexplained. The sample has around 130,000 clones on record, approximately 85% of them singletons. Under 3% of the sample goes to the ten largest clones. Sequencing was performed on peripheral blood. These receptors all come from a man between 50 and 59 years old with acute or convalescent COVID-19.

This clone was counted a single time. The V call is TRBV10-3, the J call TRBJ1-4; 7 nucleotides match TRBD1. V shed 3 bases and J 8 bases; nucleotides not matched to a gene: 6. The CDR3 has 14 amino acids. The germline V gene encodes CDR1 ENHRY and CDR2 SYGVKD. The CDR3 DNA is TGTGCCATCAGTGAAACTGGACAGGTCGAAAAACTGTTTTTT. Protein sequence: CAISETGQVEKLFF.

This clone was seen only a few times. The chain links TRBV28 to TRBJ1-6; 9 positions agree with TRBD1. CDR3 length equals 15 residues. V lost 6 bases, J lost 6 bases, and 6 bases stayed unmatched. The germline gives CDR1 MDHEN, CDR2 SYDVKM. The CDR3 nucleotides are TGTGCCAGCAGGGACAGGGGAGTTGGTAATTCACCCCTCCACTTT. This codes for CASRDRGVGNSPLHF.

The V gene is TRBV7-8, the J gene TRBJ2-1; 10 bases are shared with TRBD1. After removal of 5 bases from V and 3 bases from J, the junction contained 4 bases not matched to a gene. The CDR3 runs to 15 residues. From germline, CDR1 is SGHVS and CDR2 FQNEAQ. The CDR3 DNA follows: TGTGCCAGCAGCCGGGACAGGGGTGGCTACAATGAGCAGTTCTTC. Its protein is CASSRDRGGYNEQFF.

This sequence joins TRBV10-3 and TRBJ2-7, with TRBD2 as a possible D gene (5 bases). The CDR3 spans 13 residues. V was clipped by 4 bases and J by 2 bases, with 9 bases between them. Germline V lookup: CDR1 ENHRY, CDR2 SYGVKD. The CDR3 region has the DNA TGTGCCATCAGTGTGGACTCCACCTACGAGCAGTACTTC. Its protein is CAISVDSTYEQYF.

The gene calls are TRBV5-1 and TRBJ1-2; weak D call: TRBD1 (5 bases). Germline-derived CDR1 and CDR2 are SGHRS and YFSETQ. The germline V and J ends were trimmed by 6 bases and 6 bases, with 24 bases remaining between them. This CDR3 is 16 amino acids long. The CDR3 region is CASTQGWQGGINGYTF. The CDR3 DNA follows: TGCGCCAGCACCCAAGGCTGGCAGGGCGGTATTAATGGCTACACCTTC.

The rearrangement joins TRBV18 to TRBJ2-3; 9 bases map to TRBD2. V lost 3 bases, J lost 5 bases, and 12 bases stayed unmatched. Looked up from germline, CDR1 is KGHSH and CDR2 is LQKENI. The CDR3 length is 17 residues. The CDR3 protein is CASSPVLAGASGDTQYF. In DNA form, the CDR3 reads TGTGCCAGCTCACCGGTCTTAGCGGGAGCTTCTGGAGATACGCAGTATTTT.

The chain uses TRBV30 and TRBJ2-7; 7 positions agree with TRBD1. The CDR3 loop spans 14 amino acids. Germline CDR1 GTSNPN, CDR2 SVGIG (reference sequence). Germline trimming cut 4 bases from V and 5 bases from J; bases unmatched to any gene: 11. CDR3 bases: TGTGCCTGGATCTCAGGGCAGGGGGACAACGAGCAGTACTTC. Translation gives CAWISGQGDNEQYF.

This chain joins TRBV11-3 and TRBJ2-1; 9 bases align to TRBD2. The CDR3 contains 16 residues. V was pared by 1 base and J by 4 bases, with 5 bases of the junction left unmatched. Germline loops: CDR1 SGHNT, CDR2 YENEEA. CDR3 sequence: CASSLGLAGPYNEQFF. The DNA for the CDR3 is TGTGCCAGCAGCTTAGGGCTAGCGGGGCCTTACAATGAGCAGTTCTTC.

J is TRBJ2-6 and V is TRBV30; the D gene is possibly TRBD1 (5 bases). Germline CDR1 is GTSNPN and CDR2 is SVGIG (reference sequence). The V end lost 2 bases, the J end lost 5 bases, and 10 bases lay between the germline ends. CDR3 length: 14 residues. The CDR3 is CAWSRQGWANVLTF. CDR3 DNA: TGTGCCTGGAGTCGCCAGGGCTGGGCCAACGTCCTGACTTTC. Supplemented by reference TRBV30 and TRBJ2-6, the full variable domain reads SQTIHQWPATLVQPVGSPLSLECTVEGTSNPNLYWYRQAAGRGLQLLFYSVGIGQISSEVPQNLSASRPQDRQFILSSKKLLLSDSGFYLCAWSRQGWANVLTFGAGSRLTVL.

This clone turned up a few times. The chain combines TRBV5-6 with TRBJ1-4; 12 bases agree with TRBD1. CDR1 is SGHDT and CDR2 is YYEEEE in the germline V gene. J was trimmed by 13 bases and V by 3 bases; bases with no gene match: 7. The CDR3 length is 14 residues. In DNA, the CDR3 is TGTGCCAGCAGCTACGGGACAGGGGGCGTACGACTGTTTTTT. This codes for CASSYGTGGVRLFF. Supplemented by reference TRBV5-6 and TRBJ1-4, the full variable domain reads DAGVTQSPTHLIKTRGQQVTLRCSPKSGHDTVSWYQQALGQGPQFIFQYYEEEERQRGNFPDRFSGHQFPNYSSELNVNALLLGDSALYLCASSYGTGGVRLFFGSGTQLSVL.